The next 17 T cell receptor beta chains were all read from a single sample in a study of blood T cell repertoires in COVID-19. Data came from immunoSEQ multiplex PCR; TCRdb stores just in-frame clones and leaves some out. The sample yields under 200,000 clones, approximately 90% seen once. Material: peripheral blood. These receptors all stem from a man between 60 and 70 years old with acute or convalescent COVID-19.

The chain links TRBV2 to TRBJ1-5; TRBD1 agrees at 8 bases. V lost 8 bases and J lost 1; bases outside the gene matches: 7. The CDR3 contains 15 residues. CDR1 is SNHLY, CDR2 FYNNEI, per germline. In nucleotides, the CDR3 is TGTGCCAGCTTAAGAGGACAGGGAAGCAATCAGCCCCAGCATTTT. Translating it yields CASLRGQGSNQPQHF. Full variable domain (outside the CDR3, taken from reference TRBV2 and TRBJ1-5): EPEVTQTPSHQVTQMGQEVILRCVPISNHLYFYWYRQILGQKVEFLVSFYNNEISEKSEIFDDQFSVERPDGSNFTLKIRSTKLEDSAMYFCASLRGQGSNQPQHFGDGTRLSIL.

This chain uses TRBV4-3 with TRBJ1-5, with D unresolved. Germline CDR1 is LGHNA and CDR2 is YSLEER. V was cut by 7 bases and J by 0 bases, with 16 bases left in between. CDR3 length: 16 amino acids. For the CDR3, the DNA is TGCGCCAGCACGACGACATCAGACCATAGCAATCAGCCCCAGCATTTT. Translation: CASTTTSDHSNQPQHF.

The J gene is TRBJ2-3, the V gene TRBV6-5; D may be TRBD1 (6 bases). This CDR3 region has 15 residues. The germline gives CDR1 MNHEY, CDR2 SVGAGI. Trimming left V 0 bases short and J 12 bases short, with 19 bases between. CDR3 region: CASSYSGHSSPTQYF. In DNA form, the CDR3 reads TGTGCCAGCAGTTACTCGGGACACAGTAGCCCAACACAGTATTTT.

The rearrangement uses TRBV19 and TRBJ2-5; 12 bases match TRBD2. V was clipped by 5 bases and J by 7 bases; unmatched bases: 11. In germline, CDR1 is LNHDA, CDR2 SQIVND (reference sequence). This CDR3 is built from 16 residues. The CDR3 DNA is TGTGCCAGTAGTCTGTCTATGGGACTAGCGGGCGGGACCCAGTACTTC. It codes for CASSLSMGLAGGTQYF. The full variable domain, in which reference TRBV19 and TRBJ2-5 provide the parts outside the CDR3, is DGGITQSPKYLFRKEGQNVTLSCEQNLNHDAMYWYRQDPGQGLRLIYYSQIVNDFQKGDIAEGYSVSREKKESFPLTVTSAQKNPTAFYLCASSLSMGLAGGTQYFGPGTRLLVL.

The chain joins TRBV29-1 to TRBJ1-1; 7 nucleotides align to TRBD1. V lost 5 bases and J lost 7; bases outside the gene matches: 7. There are 12 residues in the CDR3. Per germline, CDR1 SQVTM and CDR2 ANQGSEA. The CDR3 here is CSVYRGFGEAFF. In DNA form, the CDR3 reads TGCAGCGTTTACAGGGGATTTGGTGAAGCTTTCTTT.

This chain joins TRBV3-1 (or the pseudogene TRBV3-2) and TRBJ1-4, with 7 bases matching TRBD1. Germline CDR1 and CDR2: LGHDT and YNNKEL (reference sequence). The CDR3 totals 14 residues. Trimming removed 4 bases from V and 8 bases from J; junction bases left unmatched: 7. The DNA for the CDR3 is TGTGCCAGCAGCCGCAGGGGGTCTTGGGAAAAACTGTTTTTT. This sequence encodes CASSRRGSWEKLFF.

The rearrangement links TRBV6-4 to TRBJ1-2; 9 bases are shared with TRBD1. Germline CDR1 is MRHNA and CDR2 is SNTAGT. The CDR3 sequence is 14 residues long. Losses at the gene ends were 6 bases for V and 7 bases for J; bases not matched to a gene: 9. The CDR3 DNA reads TGTGCCAGCAGATACGGACAGGGGATTACTGGCTACACCTTC. As protein: CASRYGQGITGYTF.

The chain combines TRBV6-5 with TRBJ1-2, with TRBD1 matching 7 bases. The CDR3 is 15 amino acids. Per the germline V gene, CDR1 is MNHEY and CDR2 is SVGAGI. Germline trimming cut 7 bases from V and 5 bases from J; bases unmatched to any gene: 13. CDR3 in DNA: TGTGCCAGCATGGCAGGGGGTATTGGAGGGTATGGCTACACCTTC. Protein: CASMAGGIGGYGYTF.

The rearrangement joins TRBV5-1 to TRBJ2-1; 12 nucleotides align to TRBD1. The J segment lost 7 bases and the V segment lost 4 bases, leaving 6 bases of the junction unmatched. The CDR3 extends over 15 amino acids. CDR1 is SGHRS and CDR2 is YFSETQ in the germline V gene. The CDR3 sequence: CASSLGDRGLNEQFF. The CDR3 region has the DNA TGCGCCAGCAGCCTGGGGGACAGGGGGCTGAATGAGCAGTTCTTC.

The CDR3 spells CASSPSPTGGYGYTF. The DNA of the CDR3 is TGTGCCAGCTCACCATCCCCGACAGGGGGCTATGGCTACACCTTC. V is TRBV18 and J is TRBJ1-2; TRBD1 aligns across 9 bases. The CDR3 covers 15 residues. The trim removed 2 bases at V and 4 bases at J, leaving 5 bases unmatched. In germline, CDR1 is KGHSH, CDR2 LQKENI.

The chain employs TRBV6-6 and TRBJ1-6, with D perhaps matching TRBD1 (6 bases). Trimming left V 5 bases short and J 7 bases short, with 12 bases between. The CDR3 consists of 14 residues. CDR1 and CDR2 (germline): MNHNY, SVGAGI (reference sequence). The CDR3 reads CASSGTSGNSPLHF. The CDR3 DNA reads TGTGCCAGCAGTGGGACATCGGGGAATTCACCCCTCCACTTT.

CDR3 nucleotide sequence: TGTGCCAGCAGCCCGGGACAGGGGGTCCGGAGGGCTTTCTTT. Translating gives CASSPGQGVRRAFF. The rearrangement links TRBV7-9 to TRBJ1-1; 11 nucleotides agree with TRBD1. This CDR3 has 14 residues. CDR1 and CDR2 from the germline V gene are SEHNR and FQNEAQ (reference sequence). Trimming took 5 bases from V and 11 from J; bases not matched to a gene: 10. The variable domain in full, with the rest retrieved from reference TRBV7-9 and TRBJ1-1, is DTGVSQNPRHKITKRGQNVTFRCDPISEHNRLYWYRQTLGQGPEFLTYFQNEAQLEKSRLLSDRFSAERPKGSFSTLEIQRTEQGDSAMYLCASSPGQGVRRAFFGQGTRLTVV.

The chain uses TRBV18 and TRBJ1-6; the D gene is possibly TRBD1 (6 bases). The CDR3 runs to 15 residues. Looked up from germline, CDR1 is KGHSH and CDR2 is LQKENI. Trimming stripped 3 bases from V and 7 bases from J, with 13 bases between. The CDR3 loop is CASSPGDTGNSPLHF. The CDR3 DNA sequence: TGTGCCAGCTCACCCGGGGACACTGGCAATTCACCCCTCCACTTT.

This chain joins TRBV7-2 and TRBJ1-2; 8 bases are shared with TRBD1. The CDR3 is 16 residues long. Per germline, CDR1 SGHTA and CDR2 FQGNSA. With V trimmed by 5 bases and J by 4 bases, 12 bases remained unmatched. The chain's CDR3 is CASSPQGQEIFYGYTF. CDR3 nucleotide sequence: TGTGCCAGCAGCCCACAGGGACAGGAAATCTTCTATGGCTACACCTTC.

The chain couples TRBV24-1 to TRBJ2-2; a weak D match, TRBD1 (5 bases). This CDR3 has 15 amino acids. Trimming took 2 bases from V and 3 from J, leaving 9 bases between them. The V gene's germline CDR1 is KGHDR and CDR2 SFDVKD. CDR3 DNA: TGTGCCACCAGTGATTCTACAGGTTACACCGGGGAGCTGTTTTTT. It yields the protein CATSDSTGYTGELFF.

The V call is TRBV11-1, the J call TRBJ1-1; D remains unclear. Germline CDR1 is SGHAT and CDR2 is FQDESV (reference sequence). The CDR3 runs 13 residues. V shed 3 bases and J shed 4 bases, with 9 bases lying between them. The CDR3, as DNA: TGTGCCAGCAGCTTCGGGGTCGGCACTGAAGCTTTCTTT. The encoded protein is CASSFGVGTEAFF.

This chain joins TRBV5-4 and TRBJ1-1; 8 positions match TRBD1. The CDR3 sequence is 14 residues long. CDR1 SGHNT and CDR2 YYREEE come from the germline V gene (reference sequence). V lost 4 bases and J lost 5; bases outside the gene matches: 7. The CDR3 DNA sequence: TGTGCCAGCAGCGTATTAACAGGGGGGACTGAAGCTTTCTTT. Translation gives CASSVLTGGTEAFF.